These 25 T cell receptor beta chains were all obtained from the same sample, sequenced in a study of CD8 T cells in Susac syndrome. The RNA input was roughly 0.45 to 1 ug, and it was reverse transcribed with random hexamers. TCRdb reprocessed the immunoSEQ multiplex PCR reads with MiXCR, giving one entry per CDR3 protein. Of some 110,000 distinct CDR3 sequences in the sample, approximately 95% were seen once. The sample was CD8+ T cells from PBMCs. Receptor source: a human donor with multiple sclerosis.

The rearrangement links TRBV4-1 to TRBJ2-7, with 9 bases identical to TRBD2. The germline V gene has CDR1 MGHRA and CDR2 YSYEKL. V shed 4 bases and J 1 base; nucleotides not matched to a gene: 2. CDR3 length: 14 residues. The CDR3 DNA is TGCGCCAGCAGCCTAGCGGGGGCGTCCTACGAGCAGTACTTC. Protein sequence: CASSLAGASYEQYF.

This clonotype has a handful of counts. The chain employs TRBV20-1 and TRBJ2-2; the match to TRBD1 covers 7 bases. The CDR3 has 14 amino acids. Germline V gene lookup returns CDR1 DFQATT and CDR2 SNEGSKA (reference sequence). V gave up 4 bases and J gave up 8 bases; unmatched junction bases: 10. CDR3 DNA sequence: TGCAGTGCTAAGACAGGGTGGTTTAAAGGGGAGCTGTTTTTT. Its translation is CSAKTGWFKGELFF.

The J gene is TRBJ2-7, the V gene TRBV7-8; D possibly corresponds to TRBD2 (6 bases). Germline V lookup: CDR1 SGHVS, CDR2 FQNEAQ. V lost 9 bases and J 5 bases, leaving 14 bases between the germline ends. CDR3 size: 12 residues. DNA of the CDR3: TGTGCCAGTTCTCCGGGGGTGGACGAGCAGTACTTC. It encodes CASSPGVDEQYF. Supplemented by reference TRBV7-8 and TRBJ2-7, the full variable domain reads GAGVSQSPRYKVAKRGQDVALRCDPISGHVSLFWYQQALGQGPEFLTYFQNEAQLDKSGLPSDRFFAERPEGSVSTLKIQRTQQEDSAVYLCASSPGVDEQYFGPGTRLTVT.

The genes are TRBV6-6 and TRBJ2-3; TRBD2 might be the D (6 bases). CDR1 and CDR2 from the germline V gene are MNHNY and SVGAGI (reference sequence). V shed 2 bases and J shed 2 bases, with 14 bases lying between them. The CDR3 has 16 amino acids. The CDR3 DNA reads TGTGCCAGCAGTTACCAGAAAGGGGACTTCACAGATACGCAGTATTTT. As protein: CASSYQKGDFTDTQYF.

This CDR3 is CSVLDWEKKTQYF. In DNA form, the CDR3 reads TGCAGCGTTCTCGACTGGGAGAAAAAGACCCAGTACTTC. V is TRBV29-1 and J is TRBJ2-5, with D perhaps matching TRBD2 (5 bases). The germline gives CDR1 SQVTM, CDR2 ANQGSEA. The V end was cut by 5 bases, the J end by 6 bases, with 16 bases between. The CDR3 covers 13 residues.

CDR3 nucleotide sequence: TGTGCCAGCAGCTTTGACGGACTCACTGAAGCTTTCTTT. Protein product: CASSFDGLTEAFF. The V call is TRBV5-6, the J call TRBJ1-1; no reliable D call. Looked up from germline, CDR1 is SGHDT and CDR2 is YYEEEE. The CDR3 has 13 residues. V gave up 2 bases and J gave up 4 bases, with 9 bases separating them.

The chain recombines TRBV4-2 with TRBJ2-7, with 7 bases lining up with TRBD1. This CDR3 has 16 amino acids. With 0 bases clipped from V and 1 base from J, the junction kept 6 bases outside the gene matches. Germline loops: CDR1 LGHNA, CDR2 YNFKEQ. This CDR3 is CASSQDFGTASYEQYF. CDR3 DNA: TGTGCCAGCAGCCAAGATTTCGGGACAGCATCCTACGAGCAGTACTTC.

This chain uses TRBV4-1 with TRBJ2-3; no clear D. CDR3 length: 15 amino acids. Per the germline V gene, CDR1 is MGHRA and CDR2 is YSYEKL. The V end was cut by 0 bases, the J end by 9 bases, with 16 bases between. CDR3 sequence reads: CASSQDWTPTWTQYF. DNA for the CDR3: TGCGCCAGCAGCCAAGATTGGACCCCGACCTGGACGCAGTATTTT.

The sample holds one count of this clonotype. The rearrangement links TRBV5-1 to TRBJ1-2, with D unresolved. Germline-derived CDR1 and CDR2 are SGHRS and YFSETQ. Deletions cut 4 bases from V and 4 bases from J, with 14 bases between. The CDR3 spans 14 residues. In DNA, the CDR3 is TGCGCCAGCAGCGGGAGGGTCGACGGCTATGGCTACACCTTC. It yields the protein CASSGRVDGYGYTF. The whole variable domain, filled in from reference TRBV5-1 and TRBJ1-2, reads KAGVTQTPRYLIKTRGQQVTLSCSPISGHRSVSWYQQTPGQGLQFLFEYFSETQRNKGNFPGRFSGRQFSNSRSEMNVSTLELGDSALYLCASSGRVDGYGYTFGSGTRLTVV.

The genes are TRBV6-1 and TRBJ2-1; 9 bases agree with TRBD2. Germline V lookup: CDR1 MNHNS, CDR2 SASEGT. J lost 6 bases, V lost 1 base, and 4 bases had no gene match. The CDR3 consists of 15 residues. In nucleotides, the CDR3 is TGTGCCAGCAGTGAAGGGGCGGGAGGGGTCAATGAGCAGTTCTTC. This sequence encodes CASSEGAGGVNEQFF.

V and J are TRBV7-2 and TRBJ2-7; TRBD2 matches 7 bases. The CDR3 is 18 residues long. The germline V gene encodes CDR1 SGHTA and CDR2 FQGNSA. The V gene end was trimmed by 5 bases and the J gene end by 6 bases; junction bases not matched to a gene: 22. CDR3 sequence reads: CASSPRIFGAGVPTEQYV. The CDR3 DNA reads TGTGCCAGCAGCCCCCGGATCTTTGGCGCGGGAGTCCCAACCGAGCAGTACGTC.

The V and J genes are TRBV4-1 and TRBJ1-1, with TRBD1 matching 9 bases. This CDR3 has 13 amino acids. After removal of 3 bases from V and 11 bases from J, the junction contained 7 bases not matched to a gene. CDR1 and CDR2 (germline): MGHRA, YSYEKL. Here the CDR3 reads CASSHNTGGSAFF. Written as DNA, the CDR3 is TGCGCCAGCAGCCATAACACAGGGGGCAGTGCTTTCTTT.

This chain connects TRBV28 to TRBJ2-5; 7 positions match TRBD1. The germline CDR1 and CDR2 sequences are MDHEN and SYDVKM. CDR3 length: 14 amino acids. The V and J ends lost 6 bases and 2 bases, in that order; junction bases with no gene match: 6. This CDR3 reads CASSYRGLQETQYF. The DNA of the CDR3 is TGTGCCAGCAGCTACAGGGGCCTTCAAGAGACCCAGTACTTC. Full variable domain (missing parts from reference TRBV28 and TRBJ2-5): DVKVTQSSRYLVKRTGEKVFLECVQDMDHENMFWYRQDPGLGLRLIYFSYDVKMKEKGDIPEGYSVSREKKERFSLILESASTNQTSMYLCASSYRGLQETQYFGPGTRLLVL.

This clonotype was observed a single time. This chain connects TRBV9 to TRBJ2-7, with 7 positions matching TRBD1. Per germline, CDR1 SGDLS and CDR2 YYNGEE. CDR3 length: 14 residues. The V gene end was trimmed by 3 bases and the J gene end by 0 bases; junction bases not matched to a gene: 3. CDR3 sequence: CASSGGQISYEQYF. CDR3 DNA sequence: TGTGCCAGCAGCGGGGGACAGATCTCCTACGAGCAGTACTTC.

This rearrangement joins TRBV5-1 to TRBJ1-5, with 11 bases fitting TRBD1. Germline V gene sequence: CDR1 SGHRS, CDR2 YFSETQ. The CDR3 is made up of 15 amino acids. With V trimmed by 3 bases and J by 4 bases, 3 bases remained unmatched. CDR3 nucleotide sequence: TGCGCCAGCAGCTGGACAGGGGGCATGAATCAGCCCCAGCATTTT. Translating gives CASSWTGGMNQPQHF.

V and J are TRBV10-2 and TRBJ2-5, with unresolved D. CDR1 and CDR2 from the germline V gene are WSHSY and SAAADI. V was clipped by 3 bases and J by 7 bases, with 12 bases between them. The CDR3 is 13 amino acids. The CDR3 is CASSDTSGRTQYF. The CDR3, as DNA: TGCGCCAGCAGTGACACCTCCGGGCGGACCCAGTACTTC.

This chain links TRBV7-6 with TRBJ2-5; D may match TRBD1 or TRBD2 (5 bases each). Germline V gives CDR1 SGHVS, CDR2 FNYEAQ. The V end was cut by 5 bases, the J end by 4 bases, with 17 bases between. The CDR3 spans 15 residues. CDR3 coding DNA: TGTGCCAGCAGCCCGGGACCTTCTGAAGGAGAGACCCAGTACTTC. Protein sequence: CASSPGPSEGETQYF.

Concerning this clonotype: One junction end disagrees with the germline gene, perhaps due to a read error. The chain is built from TRBV2 and TRBJ1-1, with 7 bases matching TRBD1. The CDR3 covers 13 residues. Germline V gives CDR1 SNHLY, CDR2 FYNNEI. CDR3 DNA: TGTGCCAGCAACGGGAAAACAGGGGCTGAAGTTTTCTTT. It is translated as CASNGKTGAEVFF.

The V and J genes are TRBV6-4 and TRBJ2-3; D is tentatively TRBD1 or TRBD2 (5 bases each). The V end was cut by 0 bases, the J end by 1 base, with 20 bases between. Germline values: CDR1 MRHNA, CDR2 SNTAGT. This CDR3 spans 19 amino acids. The CDR3 is CASSDSYWDGAAGTDTQYF. DNA of the CDR3: TGTGCCAGCAGTGACTCGTATTGGGACGGGGCGGCGGGCACAGATACGCAGTATTTT.

On this clonotype itself: Germline and junction disagree at one end, which may indicate a read error. The chain recombines TRBV7-7 with TRBJ2-2, with D unclear. CDR1 is SSHAT and CDR2 is FNYEAQ in the germline V gene (reference sequence). This CDR3 has 14 residues. This CDR3 is CASRKHAHTGELFF. DNA of the CDR3: TGTGCTAGCAGAAAACACGCCCATACCGGGGAGCTGTTTTTT. The whole variable domain, remainder taken from reference TRBV7-7 and TRBJ2-2, is GAGVSQSPRYKVTKRGQDVTLRCDPISSHATLYWYQQALGQGPEFLTYFNYEAQPDKSGLPSDRFSAERPEGSISTLTIQRTEQRDSAMYRCASRKHAHTGELFFGEGSRLTVL.

The chain is built from TRBV12-3 or TRBV12-4 and TRBJ2-7, with D perhaps matching TRBD1 (5 bases). The CDR3 consists of 15 residues. Trimming pared 7 bases from V and 0 bases from J, leaving 16 bases between. CDR3 amino acids: CASTPGPGNSYEQYF. In DNA, the CDR3 is TGTGCCAGCACCCCAGGACCAGGGAACTCCTACGAGCAGTACTTC.

This clonotype was seen just once. The chain carries TRBV12-3 or TRBV12-4 and TRBJ1-2; 7 nucleotides agree with TRBD1. The CDR3 has 13 residues. V dropped 7 bases and J dropped 4; count of bases not matched to a gene: 6. The CDR3 region has the DNA TGTGCCAGCACCCCGACAGGGCCCTATGGCTACACCTTC. Amino acids: CASTPTGPYGYTF.

The rearrangement joins TRBV19 to TRBJ1-1; tentative D call: TRBD1 (5 bases). Germline CDR1 reads LNHDA; CDR2 reads SQIVND (reference sequence). V was shortened by 7 bases and J by 10 bases, with 22 bases between the two germline ends. The CDR3 is 14 amino acids. CDR3 region: CASTLKTVGTPAFF. The CDR3 nucleotides are TGTGCCAGTACCCTTAAAACAGTGGGGACCCCAGCTTTCTTT.

The chain uses TRBV27 and TRBJ2-7, with TRBD2 as a possible D gene (5 bases). CDR3 size: 14 residues. The V end was cut by 0 bases, the J end by 4 bases, with 10 bases between. The germline CDR1 and CDR2 sequences are MNHEY and SMNVEV (reference sequence). CDR3 nucleotides: TGTGCCAGCAGTTTATCGGGAGACACGTACGAGCAGTACTTC. It is translated as CASSLSGDTYEQYF.

The chain couples TRBV6-1 to TRBJ1-1; D is uncertain. Germline assignment: CDR1 MNHNS and CDR2 SASEGT. This CDR3 has 13 residues. Trimming stripped 3 bases from V and 1 base from J, with 6 bases between. In DNA, the CDR3 is TGTGCCAGCAGTGATTGGACGAACACTGAAGCTTTCTTT. Protein product: CASSDWTNTEAFF.